Below, 5 T cell receptor beta chains from the same sample are listed, as sequenced in a study of blood T cells in healthy people across ages. With a J-beta primer mix and a sample-barcoded 5' primer, a second PCR ran about 6 to 11 cycles. One entry per CDR3 protein results from TCRdb running MiXCR on the 5' RACE reads. The repertoire has hundreds of thousands of distinct CDR3 sequences, around 20% of them found once; the top ten carry roughly 3.6%. Sequencing used blood. These receptors were taken from a man aged 65-85 years in good health.

This chain links TRBV20-1 with TRBJ2-1; D is ambiguous. Germline CDR1 and CDR2: DFQATT and SNEGSKA (reference sequence). The CDR3 totals 13 residues. Trimming removed 4 bases from V and 9 bases from J, with 16 bases in between. The CDR3 DNA sequence: TGCAGTGCTAAGTTAGCCGGATTAGGTGAGCAGTTCTTC. This encodes CSAKLAGLGEQFF.

As regards this clonotype: The junction and the germline gene differ at one end; a read error may be behind it. The V gene is TRBV7-7, the J gene TRBJ2-2; 9 bases agree with TRBD2. From germline, CDR1 is SSHAT and CDR2 FNYEAQ (reference sequence). The CDR3 is 16 residues long. The CDR3 sequence: CASSLRETSGTGELFF. The CDR3 DNA sequence: TGTGCTAGCAGCCTACGTGAGACTAGCGGCACCGGGGAGCTGTTTTTT.

The chain recombines TRBV20-1 with TRBJ1-4; D is ambiguous. This CDR3 spans 13 amino acids. Trimming left V 3 bases short and J 3 bases short, with 8 bases between. Per the germline V gene, CDR1 is DFQATT and CDR2 is SNEGSKA (reference sequence). The CDR3 DNA reads as TGCAGTGCTAGGACGACGGCTAATGAAAAACTGTTTTTT. Residues: CSARTTANEKLFF.

The chain has TRBV14 and TRBJ1-1; D remains unclear. Trimming removed 0 bases from V and 4 bases from J, with 9 bases in between. CDR3 size: 14 residues. Germline V gene sequence: CDR1 SGHDN, CDR2 FVKESK. This chain's CDR3 is CASSQDLGFTEAFF. The CDR3, as DNA: TGTGCCAGCAGCCAAGATCTGGGCTTCACTGAAGCTTTCTTT.

CDR3 region: CASCSPGQGKHRNTIYF. Here the CDR3 DNA reads TGTGCCAGCTGTAGCCCGGGACAGGGAAAACATCGAAACACCATATATTTT. The V call is TRBV27, the J call TRBJ1-3, with 9 bases aligning to TRBD1. The J segment lost 5 bases and the V segment lost 8 bases, leaving 16 bases of the junction unmatched. This CDR3 has 17 residues. CDR1 is MNHEY and CDR2 is SMNVEV in the germline V gene (reference sequence).